This T cell receptor beta chain originates from a study of tumor-infiltrating lymphocytes in primary liver carcinoma (dated by TCRdb to about 2017). For the wider study: Of the five patients (three men and two women, aged 30 to 69 years), four had hepatocellular carcinoma and one had combined HCC and intrahepatic cholangiocarcinoma. The five patients had tumors staged T1-T3 N0M0, with maximum diameters ranging from about 4 to 11 cm. Roughly 3.65 to 7.13 million productive TCRbeta reads were obtained per sample, and no significant difference in read depth was found between tissue types. For each liver tumor, the study sampled five regions along with adjacent normal tissue and blood, and applied TCRbeta repertoire sequencing, expression microarrays and whole-exome sequencing. A total of about 35 specimens from 5 patients went through TCRbeta repertoire sequencing, namely 25 tumor regions, 5 adjacent noncancerous liver tissues and 5 peripheral blood samples. Reproducibility between technical replicate repertoires was high, with correlation coefficients above 0.95 and mean shared-clone rates about 0.9. General study outcomes and caveats: Repertoire overlap was higher between tumor regions (mean about 36%) than tumor-adjacent (approximately 17%) or tumor-blood (14%) pairs, consistent with antigen-driven expansion. Only the TCR beta chain was sequenced, so true repertoire diversity is likely underestimated because unpaired alpha chains were not captured. With just five patients in the study, the authors point out that the findings should be validated in a larger study. Comparison of CD4+ and CD8+ T cell repertoires was precluded by the use of bulk unsorted samples. A significantly larger repertoire fraction was made up by the top 250 clones in tumors than in blood (p = 0.039).

In this sample, this clonotype turned up a few times. What this receptor recognizes is not known. At one boundary the junction diverges from the germline segment, which might be a read error. TCRbeta-specific cDNA was reverse-transcribed from 500 ng total RNA using a constant-region primer and ProtoScript II reverse transcriptase. Three nested multiplex PCR rounds, following a slightly modified ARM-PCR procedure, were used to build the TCRbeta libraries. Multiplex TRBV1-TRBV30 forward primers and a Cbeta reverse primer were used in the first two PCR rounds, each of which was run for around 10 cycles. Sample barcodes and Illumina adapters were attached in a final 25-cycle PCR using Deep VentR polymerase. Before sequencing, amplicons of 200-500 bp were gel-purified using a QIAquick gel extraction kit. An Illumina HiSeq 2500 was used to sequence the TCRbeta amplicons with 250-bp paired-end reads. The paper's processing steps were these. Quality trimming of reads was performed with Trimmomatic v0.33, and paired reads were merged with FLASH v1.2.11 so that full CDR3 sequences could be recovered. MiGEC v1.2.1b assigned V, D and J germline segments to the rearranged TCRbeta sequences. Clonotype statistics and Shannon-Wiener diversity indices were calculated with VDJtools v1.0.0. Except for diversity analysis, only the 250 most abundant clonotypes of each sample were used in subsequent analyses to reduce sampling bias. TCRdb took the public reads, trimmed them with fastp at Q25, ran MiXCR for clone calling and kept in-frame beta chains. Here each entry gathers all rows of one CDR3 protein and keeps the most common genes and DNA. These V and J calls are TCRdb output, not the study's own analysis. The sample yields around 37,000 distinct CDR3 sequences; approximately 82% were counted once. Clones ranked in the top ten supply approximately 40% of the sample.

Without any cell sorting, total RNA and DNA were extracted together from about 20-30 mg of bulk tissue using the AllPrep DNA/RNA mini kit. Surgical resection was performed in China between late 2015 and early 2016 on about 5 patients with histopathologically diagnosed primary liver carcinoma. Patients had chronic HBV infection and were treatment-naive at sampling. Fresh tumor and adjacent tissue pieces were bisected; one half was stored in RNAlater at -80°C, the other sent for histology. Looking up the germline V gene (reference sequence) yields CDR1 SGHKS and CDR2 YYEKEE. Measured from the cysteine to the phenylalanine, the CDR3 is 14 residues long. Only the CDR3 DNA is retained, 42 bases long and in frame from the first base.

The sequencing sample was made of tumor-adjacent normal liver tissue. Recombination joined TRBV5-5 with TRBJ1-1, with the D gene too uncertain to name. The receptor was derived from a man aged 40-49 years with primary liver carcinoma and hepatitis B virus infection. The nucleotide sequence is TGTGCCAGCAGATTGGCCCTGAGGAACACTGAACCTTTCTTT. It specifies CASRLALRNTEPFF.